The TCR beta chain under discussion was sequenced for a study of T cells in Graves' hyperthyroidism and ophthalmopathy. Across the whole study: At initial diagnosis, before any treatment had begun, peripheral blood was obtained.

Diagnoses were made from clinical symptoms, serum measures (thyroxine and TRAb), thyroid ultrasound and orbital computed tomography. Fresh peripheral blood, under 11 ml, yielded the PBMCs. The junction had 11 bases not matched to a gene; V was cut back by 5 bases and J by 9 bases. This CDR3 contains 16 residues. Germline V gives CDR1 MNHEY, CDR2 SVGEGT. Amplification targeted TCR beta CDR3 regions from RNA transcripts. In the first-round RT-PCR of the TCR CDR3, the HTBI primer set was used. From the multiplex PCR reads, TCRdb called clonotypes with MiXCR, one entry per CDR3 protein. The sample records about 300,000 distinct CDR3 sequences, around 19% being singletons.

The TCR originated in a man between 50 and 59 years old with Graves' ophthalmopathy. The sequenced sample was blood. The genes are TRBV6-2 or TRBV6-3 and TRBJ2-1; 12 nucleotides line up with TRBD1. The CDR3 DNA is TGTGCCAGCAGTCAACGGGGACAGGGGGCCTTCCTTGAGCAGTTCTTC. This translates into CASSQRGQGAFLEQFF.